The 25 T cell receptor beta chains reported below all come from one sample, sequenced in a study of T cell clones after liver transplantation. Only in-frame clones appear in the TCRdb table, and some are missing; sequencing was by immunoSEQ multiplex PCR. The sample contains 20,000 to 25,000 clones, around 75% of which appear only once. This specimen consisted of CD8+ T cells from blood, obtained around 52 months after liver transplant. The source of these receptors is a human patient who received a liver transplant. The graft donor may be the source of some T cells.

The rearrangement uses TRBV19 and TRBJ2-1; 9 positions agree with TRBD2. The germline CDR1 and CDR2 sequences are LNHDA and SQIVND (reference sequence). The CDR3 totals 15 residues. The V and J ends lost 10 bases and 2 bases, in that order; junction bases with no gene match: 9. This CDR3 is CATEAGGYTYNEQFF. For the CDR3, the DNA is TGTGCCACGGAAGCGGGGGGATATACCTACAATGAGCAGTTCTTC.

This chain joins TRBV27 and TRBJ1-2; 7 bases are a match to TRBD1. The germline V gene encodes CDR1 MNHEY and CDR2 SMNVEV (reference sequence). J lost 6 bases, V lost 3 bases, and 7 bases had no gene match. The CDR3 is 14 residues long. CDR3 sequence: CASSFVDQGDGYTF. Here the CDR3 DNA reads TGTGCCAGCAGTTTCGTTGACCAGGGGGATGGCTACACCTTC.

The CDR3 here is CASARFGNTIYF. The CDR3 region has the DNA TGTGCCAGTGCCCGGTTCGGAAACACCATATATTTT. The chain has TRBV28 and TRBJ1-3; the D is unclear. This CDR3 contains 12 residues. The germline V gene encodes CDR1 MDHEN and CDR2 SYDVKM. V shed 9 bases and J shed 4 bases, with 10 bases lying between them. The full variable domain, completed using reference TRBV28 and TRBJ1-3, is DVKVTQSSRYLVKRTGEKVFLECVQDMDHENMFWYRQDPGLGLRLIYFSYDVKMKEKGDIPEGYSVSREKKERFSLILESASTNQTSMYLCASARFGNTIYFGEGSWLTVV.

This clone was counted between two and nine times. The chain is built from TRBV11-2 and TRBJ1-6; D is uncertain. With 0 bases removed from V and 8 bases from J, the gap between germline ends came to 17 bases. There are 17 residues in the CDR3. Germline assignment: CDR1 SGHAT and CDR2 FQNNGV. The CDR3, as DNA: TGTGCCAGCAGCTTAGATCCAGGCAGATATAATGATTCACCCCTCCACTTT. Protein sequence: CASSLDPGRYNDSPLHF.

This rearrangement joins TRBV6-1 to TRBJ2-1, with 7 bases identical to TRBD1. J gave up 5 bases and V 5 bases, and 9 bases lay outside the gene matches. Germline V gives CDR1 MNHNS, CDR2 SASEGT. The CDR3 contains 15 residues. In DNA form, the CDR3 reads TGTGCCAGCAGTCGATACAGGGGCCCTAACAATGAGCAGTTCTTC. This translates into CASSRYRGPNNEQFF.

A single count supports this clone. The chain is built from TRBV27 and TRBJ2-3; 10 bases agree with TRBD1. V dropped 5 bases and J dropped 4; count of bases not matched to a gene: 3. Per germline, CDR1 MNHEY and CDR2 SMNVEV (reference sequence). The CDR3 consists of 14 residues. The CDR3 DNA is TGTGCCAGCAGTCTCGGACAGGGGGCAGATACGCAGTATTTT. This encodes CASSLGQGADTQYF.

The chain combines TRBV7-8 with TRBJ2-7; 8 bases are shared with TRBD1. The CDR3 has 14 residues. CDR1 SGHVS and CDR2 FQNEAQ come from the germline V gene. V gave up 3 bases and J gave up 3 bases; unmatched junction bases: 4. CDR3: CASSFGQGGYEQYF. The CDR3 region has the DNA TGTGCCAGCAGCTTCGGACAGGGTGGCTACGAGCAGTACTTC.

The chain recombines TRBV27 with TRBJ2-7; TRBD2 matches 11 bases. This CDR3 contains 15 residues. V was pared by 6 bases and J by 3 bases, with 7 bases of the junction left unmatched. Per germline, CDR1 MNHEY and CDR2 SMNVEV (reference sequence). The CDR3 DNA reads as TGTGCCAGCAGGTTAGCTAGCGGGGGGAACTACGAGCAGTACTTC. Protein product: CASRLASGGNYEQYF.

With respect to this clone: A read error may produce the germline difference seen at one junction end. V gene TRBV7-9 combines with J gene TRBJ2-3; TRBD1 agrees at 9 bases. This CDR3 spans 15 amino acids. CDR1 and CDR2 (germline): SEHNR, FQNEAQ (reference sequence). This chain's CDR3 is CASTLGTGSTDTQYF. The CDR3 nucleotides read TGTGCCAGCACCTTAGGGACAGGGAGCACAGATACGCAGTATTTT. Supplemented by reference TRBV7-9 and TRBJ2-3, the full variable domain reads DTGVSQNPRHKITKRGQNVTFRCDPISEHNRLYWYRQTLGQGPEFLTYFQNEAQLEKSRLLSDRFSAERPKGSFSTLEIQRTEQGDSAMYLCASTLGTGSTDTQYFGPGTRLTVL.

In its sample, this clone was seen once. The chain employs TRBV5-6 and TRBJ2-7; a weak D match, TRBD2 (6 bases). The length of the CDR3 is 17 residues. V lost 4 bases and J lost 0, with 20 bases in between. The germline gives CDR1 SGHDT, CDR2 YYEEEE. The CDR3 reads CASSPIPAVADSYEQYF. The CDR3 DNA sequence: TGTGCCAGCAGCCCTATCCCTGCAGTAGCGGACTCCTACGAGCAGTACTTC.

V is TRBV6-1 and J is TRBJ2-7; 9 bases are a match to TRBD2. The CDR3 runs to 17 residues. Trimming removed 1 base from V and 0 bases from J; junction bases left unmatched: 7. Germline V lookup: CDR1 MNHNS, CDR2 SASEGT. The CDR3 DNA is TGTGCCAGCAGTGAAGAGGGGCTAGCGGGGTACTCCTACGAGCAGTACTTC. It is translated as CASSEEGLAGYSYEQYF.

The chain uses TRBV19 and TRBJ2-1; TRBD2 agrees at 11 bases. The V gene end was trimmed by 3 bases and the J gene end by 9 bases; junction bases not matched to a gene: 16. Germline V gene data show CDR1 as LNHDA and CDR2 as SQIVND (reference sequence). The CDR3 covers 18 residues. CDR3 region: CASSIPGTSGFRGGEQFF. CDR3 sequence (DNA): TGTGCCAGTAGTATCCCCGGGACTAGCGGTTTCCGGGGGGGTGAGCAGTTCTTC.

The chain couples TRBV7-9 to TRBJ1-2; D uncertain. Between the trimmed V and J ends, which lost 5 bases and 3 bases, there was a span of 10 bases. Germline CDR1 and CDR2: SEHNR and FQNEAQ (reference sequence). The CDR3 has 13 residues. CDR3 in DNA: TGTGCCAGCAGCGGGGTCACCGACTATGGCTACACCTTC. Its translation: CASSGVTDYGYTF. Combining the CDR3 with reference TRBV7-9 and TRBJ1-2 gives the whole variable domain DTGVSQNPRHKITKRGQNVTFRCDPISEHNRLYWYRQTLGQGPEFLTYFQNEAQLEKSRLLSDRFSAERPKGSFSTLEIQRTEQGDSAMYLCASSGVTDYGYTFGSGTRLTVV.

V is TRBV10-3 and J is TRBJ2-1, with D hard to call. CDR3 size: 13 residues. The germline gives CDR1 ENHRY, CDR2 SYGVKD. The V and J ends lost 4 bases and 5 bases respectively, with 9 bases between them. The CDR3 DNA follows: TGTGCCATCAGTGCACGGACGGACAATGAGCAGTTCTTC. Protein: CAISARTDNEQFF.

The gene calls are TRBV6-6 and TRBJ1-2; maybe TRBD1 (6 bases). Trimming cost V 0 bases and J 6 bases, with 11 bases left between them. CDR3 size: 14 residues. Germline V lookup: CDR1 MNHNY, CDR2 SVGAGI (reference sequence). The CDR3 DNA sequence: TGTGCCAGCAGTTACTCGCGGCAGGGGAATGGCTACACCTTC. This translates into CASSYSRQGNGYTF.

This sequence joins TRBV18 and TRBJ2-7; no clear D. CDR1 and CDR2 (germline): KGHSH, LQKENI. V was cut by 4 bases and J by 1 base, with 20 bases left in between. The length of the CDR3 is 17 residues. CDR3 nucleotides: TGTGCCAGCTCACTTCTCCACAGAACAAACCCTTCCTACGAGCAGTACTTC. Translated: CASSLLHRTNPSYEQYF.

V and J are TRBV6-6 and TRBJ2-7; TRBD2 might be the D (6 bases). The V gene lost 8 bases and the J gene lost 4 bases, with 9 bases spanning the gap. The CDR3 is 11 amino acids. Germline V gene sequence: CDR1 MNHNY, CDR2 SVGAGI (reference sequence). CDR3 residues: CASSGGYEQYF. In DNA form, the CDR3 reads TGTGCCAGCTCCGGAGGGTACGAGCAGTACTTC.

The chain links TRBV18 to TRBJ1-1; D gene ambiguous. Trimming took off 0 bases at V and 1 base at J, with 6 bases between the two ends. The germline gives CDR1 KGHSH, CDR2 LQKENI. This CDR3 spans 14 amino acids. The chain's CDR3 is CASSPPNQNTEAFF. CDR3 nucleotide sequence: TGTGCCAGCTCACCACCTAACCAGAACACTGAAGCTTTCTTT.

J is TRBJ1-6 and V is TRBV6-6; the match to TRBD1 covers 9 bases. V lost 6 bases to trimming and J lost 8 bases; unmatched junction nucleotides: 5. This CDR3 spans 14 amino acids. The germline CDR1 and CDR2 sequences are MNHNY and SVGAGI (reference sequence). The CDR3 DNA sequence: TGTGCCAGCAGGGGGGGACAGGGTGATTCACCCCTCCACTTT. It specifies CASRGGQGDSPLHF.

The gene calls are TRBV5-1 and TRBJ1-1, with D hard to call. V lost 0 bases to trimming and J lost 7 bases, with 7 bases between them. The CDR3 runs 12 residues. Germline-derived CDR1 and CDR2 are SGHRS and YFSETQ. The CDR3 protein is CASSLAADEAFF. The CDR3 DNA reads TGCGCCAGCAGCTTGGCCGCAGATGAAGCTTTCTTT.

In its sample, this clone was seen once. The chain combines TRBV4-1 with TRBJ1-3, with 8 bases identical to TRBD1. The V and J ends lost 3 bases and 1 base, in that order; junction bases with no gene match: 11. The CDR3 is 18 amino acids. Germline V gene sequence: CDR1 MGHRA, CDR2 YSYEKL. CDR3 amino acids: CASSQASQGAGSGNTIYF. The CDR3 nucleotides read TGCGCCAGCAGCCAGGCTTCTCAGGGGGCTGGGTCTGGAAACACCATATATTTT.

This clone was counted a few times. The CDR3 DNA is TGCGCCAGCAGCCAAGAGTGGCGGGGCCCCTACGAGCAGTACTTC. As protein: CASSQEWRGPYEQYF. The chain recombines TRBV4-1 with TRBJ2-7; tentative D call: TRBD2 (6 bases). V was clipped by 0 bases and J by 2 bases, with 11 bases between them. Per germline, CDR1 MGHRA and CDR2 YSYEKL. CDR3 length: 15 residues.

The CDR3 DNA reads TGTGCCAGCAGCCCACATCCGGGAACTGGAAACACCATATATTTT. Translating it yields CASSPHPGTGNTIYF. The V gene is TRBV28, the J gene TRBJ1-3; D is uncertain. The CDR3 has 15 residues. Germline lookup yields CDR1 MDHEN and CDR2 SYDVKM. Trimming removed 6 bases at V and 2 bases at J, with 14 bases between.

This chain links TRBV5-4 with TRBJ2-7; D remains ambiguous. Germline CDR1 reads SGHNT; CDR2 reads YYREEE (reference sequence). Trimming left V 4 bases short and J 5 bases short, with 19 bases between. CDR3 length equals 15 residues. This chain's CDR3 is CASSPDTRPGDEQYF. The CDR3 bases are TGTGCCAGCAGCCCCGACACCCGCCCTGGGGACGAGCAGTACTTC. Variable domain in full (rest from reference TRBV5-4 and TRBJ2-7): ETGVTQSPTHLIKTRGQQVTLRCSSQSGHNTVSWYQQALGQGPQFIFQYYREEENGRGNFPPRFSGLQFPNYSSELNVNALELDDSALYLCASSPDTRPGDEQYFGPGTRLTVT.

The chain joins TRBV27 to TRBJ2-1; D ambiguous. CDR1 is MNHEY and CDR2 is SMNVEV in the germline V gene (reference sequence). V was cut by 2 bases and J by 9 bases, with 8 bases left in between. CDR3 length: 12 residues. CDR3 nucleotides: TGTGCCAGCAGTTTAGGGTTTGGTGAGCAGTTCTTC. It is translated as CASSLGFGEQFF.